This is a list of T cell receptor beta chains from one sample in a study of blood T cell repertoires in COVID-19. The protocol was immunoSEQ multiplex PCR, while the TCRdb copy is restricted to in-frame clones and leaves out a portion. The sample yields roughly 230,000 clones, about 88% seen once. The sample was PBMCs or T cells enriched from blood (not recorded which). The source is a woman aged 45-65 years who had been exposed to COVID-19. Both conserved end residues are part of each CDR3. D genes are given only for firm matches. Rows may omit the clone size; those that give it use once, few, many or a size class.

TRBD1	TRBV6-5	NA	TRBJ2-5	TGTGCCAGCAGCACCACCCGACAGGGGGAAGAGACCCAGTACTTC	CASSTTRQGEETQYF
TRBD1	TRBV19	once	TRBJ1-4	TGTGCCAGTAGGCGGACAGGGGGTAACGAAAAACTGTTTTTT	CASRRTGGNEKLFF
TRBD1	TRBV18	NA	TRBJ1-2	TGTGCCAGCTCGAGGGGACAGGCTTATGGCTACACCTTC	CASSRGQAYGYTF
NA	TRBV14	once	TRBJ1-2	TGTGCCAGCAGCCAAGACTTACCGGGACACCCCTATGGCTACACCTTC	CASSQDLPGHPYGYTF
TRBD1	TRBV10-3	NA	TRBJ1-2	TGTGCCATCAGTGCGGGGACAGGGTACAACTATGGCTACACCTTC	CAISAGTGYNYGYTF
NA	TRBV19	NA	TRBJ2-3	TGTGCCAGTAGTATAGGCCCAGGGGGCACAGATACGCAGTATTTT	CASSIGPGGTDTQYF
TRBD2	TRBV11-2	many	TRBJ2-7	TGTGCCAGCAGCTTAGGGCCTAGCGGGGACTCCTACGAGCAGTACTTC	CASSLGPSGDSYEQYF
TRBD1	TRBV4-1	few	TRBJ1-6	TGCGCCAGCAGCCATCTACAGGGGTTAGTCTCAAATTCACCCCTCCACTTT	CASSHLQGLVSNSPLHF
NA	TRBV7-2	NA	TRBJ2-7	TGTGCCAGCAGCTTAATCCCTTACAGTTACGAGCAGTACTTC	CASSLIPYSYEQYF
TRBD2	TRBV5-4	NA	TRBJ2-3	TGTGCCAGCAGCCCGGTGGGGGGGGCAGATACGCAGTATTTT	CASSPVGGADTQYF
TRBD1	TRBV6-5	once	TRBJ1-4	TGTGCCAGCAGTCAACAGGGGATCCAGTTTTTT	CASSQQGIQFF
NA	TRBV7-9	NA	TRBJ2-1	TGTGCCAGCAGCGCAACACAGGGGAGGTGGAATGAGCAGTTCTTC	CASSATQGRWNEQFF
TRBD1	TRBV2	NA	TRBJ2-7	TGTGCCAGCAGTGGAGGGACAGCGCTTTACGAGCAGTACTTC	CASSGGTALYEQYF
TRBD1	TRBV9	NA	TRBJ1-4	TGTGCCAGCAGCGGGGGACAGGGGTTTAATGAAAAACTGTTTTTT	CASSGGQGFNEKLFF
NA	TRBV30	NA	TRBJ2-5	TGTGCCTGGAGCCTGGGGGGGGGCCCCGCGTCCCAGTACTTC	CAWSLGGGPASQYF
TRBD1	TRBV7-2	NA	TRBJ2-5	TGTGCCAGCAGCGCCGGGACAGTCCAAGAGACCCAGTACTTC	CASSAGTVQETQYF
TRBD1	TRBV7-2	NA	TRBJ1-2	TGTGCCAGCAGCCAGGGGGCCGGCTATGGCTACACCTTC	CASSQGAGYGYTF
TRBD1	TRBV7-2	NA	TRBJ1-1	TGTGCCAGCAGCACGAGGGGACAGGGCTTGAAGGCTTTCTTT	CASSTRGQGLKAFF
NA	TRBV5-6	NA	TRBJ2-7	TGTGCCAGCAGCGCAGGTTGGGGAGGTTCCTACGAGCAGTACTTC	CASSAGWGGSYEQYF
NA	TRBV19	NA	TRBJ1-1	TGTGCCAGTAGTCCCGGGGGGGCTCCGAACACTGAAGCTTTCTTT	CASSPGGAPNTEAFF
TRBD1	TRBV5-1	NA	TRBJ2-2	TGCGCCAGCAGCTTGGGGACAGGGGGCGCACACGGGGAGCTGTTTTTT	CASSLGTGGAHGELFF
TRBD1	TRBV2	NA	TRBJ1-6	TGTGCCAGCAGTGAAGGACAGGGAGTGAGCTCCTATAATTCACCCCTCCACTTT	CASSEGQGVSSYNSPLHF
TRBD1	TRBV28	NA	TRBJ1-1	TGTGCCAGCAGTTTTTCCTCCGGGACAGGGGTGAACACTGAAGCTTTCTTT	CASSFSSGTGVNTEAFF
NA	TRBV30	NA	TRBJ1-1	TGTGCCTGGAGTGCATGGGGCTCGGCGGACACTGAAGCTTTCTTT	CAWSAWGSADTEAFF
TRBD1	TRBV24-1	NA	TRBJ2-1	TGTGCCACCAGTGAAAGGACAGGGAAAAATGAGCAGTTCTTC	CATSERTGKNEQFF
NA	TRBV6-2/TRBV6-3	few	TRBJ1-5	TGTGCCAGCAGTTACGGTGAGAGTCAGCCCCAGCATTTT	CASSYGESQPQHF
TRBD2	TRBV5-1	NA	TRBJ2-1	TGCGCCAGCAGCCCACGGACTAGCGGGGGGGGTGGTCATGAGCAGTTCTTC	CASSPRTSGGGGHEQFF
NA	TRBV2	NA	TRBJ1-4	TGTGCCAGCAGGCCGAGACAGACTCTGAATGAAAAACTGTTTTTT	CASRPRQTLNEKLFF
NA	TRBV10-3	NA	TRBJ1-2	TGTGCCATCGCCGGCAGGGAGGACTATGGCTACACCTTC	CAIAGREDYGYTF
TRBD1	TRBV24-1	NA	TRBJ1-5	TGTGCCACCTCAGTGGGGCAGGGGGATTCCAATCAGCCCCAGCATTTT	CATSVGQGDSNQPQHF
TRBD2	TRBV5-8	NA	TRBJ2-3	TGTGCCAGCAGCTTGGAACTAGCGGGGGGGTTCGATACGCAGTATTTT	CASSLELAGGFDTQYF
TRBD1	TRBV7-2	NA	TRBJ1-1	TGTGCCAGCAGCTCACAGTCACAGGGGGCGACTGAAGCTTTCTTT	CASSSQSQGATEAFF
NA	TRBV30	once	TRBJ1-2	TGTGCCTGGAGTGTCACAGCTAACTATGGCTACACCTTC	CAWSVTANYGYTF